Following are 27 T cell receptor beta chains from one sample sequenced in a study of T cell responses to AZD1222 COVID-19 vaccine. Generated by immunoSEQ multiplex PCR, the TCRdb table keeps only in-frame clones and is missing some. Among about 67,000 clones listed, 84% were seen once. This specimen consisted of peripheral blood, obtained on day 0 of AZD1222 vaccination. These receptors were obtained from an adult in good health.

The chain combines TRBV5-1 with TRBJ1-2; TRBD1 is a possible D gene (5 bases). CDR3 length: 14 residues. Germline CDR1 is SGHRS and CDR2 is YFSETQ. Trimming took 4 bases from V and 7 from J, leaving 17 bases between them. This CDR3 reads CASSVQYQRGGYTF. DNA for the CDR3: TGCGCCAGCAGCGTCCAGTATCAGAGGGGTGGCTACACCTTC.

The rearrangement links TRBV5-1 to TRBJ2-1; D remains unclear. Germline values: CDR1 SGHRS, CDR2 YFSETQ. This CDR3 is built from 15 residues. V lost 4 bases and J lost 6, with 17 bases in between. This CDR3 is CASSKLARGFNEQFF. The CDR3 DNA follows: TGCGCCAGCAGCAAGCTTGCACGTGGGTTCAATGAGCAGTTCTTC.

V and J are TRBV6-5 and TRBJ2-5; no definite D call. The germline V and J ends were trimmed by 2 bases and 1 base, with 14 bases remaining between them. Per germline, CDR1 MNHEY and CDR2 SVGAGI. The length of the CDR3 is 16 residues. In DNA form, the CDR3 reads TGTGCCAGCAGTTACGGATTAGGATCTCGCCAAGAGACCCAGTACTTC. Its translation: CASSYGLGSRQETQYF.

The CDR3 coding sequence is TGTGCCAGCAGCGTCTGGGGGGGTCGCAGAGAAGCTTTCTTT. Its protein is CASSVWGGRREAFF. The chain has TRBV11-1 and TRBJ1-1; possible D gene TRBD1, 5 bases. The CDR3 extends over 14 amino acids. Trimming took 5 bases from V and 8 from J, leaving 18 bases between them. Germline CDR1 reads SGHAT; CDR2 reads FQDESV (reference sequence). The full variable domain, rest sourced from reference TRBV11-1 and TRBJ1-1, is EAEVAQSPRYKITEKSQAVAFWCDPISGHATLYWYRQILGQGPELLVQFQDESVVDDSQLPKDRFSAERLKGVDSTLKIQPAELGDSAMYLCASSVWGGRREAFFGQGTRLTVV.

In this sample, this clone turned up once. The rearrangement uses TRBV15 and TRBJ2-7; weak D call: TRBD2 (5 bases). V lost 0 bases and J 6 bases, leaving 12 bases between the germline ends. This CDR3 is built from 14 residues. Germline loops: CDR1 LNHNV, CDR2 YYDKDF (reference sequence). The CDR3 loop reads CATSRDYRGSEQYF. The CDR3, as DNA: TGTGCCACCAGCAGAGATTACCGGGGTAGCGAGCAGTACTTC.

This chain connects TRBV2 to TRBJ2-7; D not resolved. V was trimmed by 0 bases and J by 6 bases, leaving 12 bases between them. This CDR3 contains 14 residues. Per germline, CDR1 SNHLY and CDR2 FYNNEI. The DNA of the CDR3 is TGTGCCAGCAGTGAAGCGCCCAGATTTTTCGAGCAGTACTTC. Its translation: CASSEAPRFFEQYF.

J is TRBJ2-7 and V is TRBV27; 9 bases map to TRBD2. Germline CDR1 reads MNHEY; CDR2 reads SMNVEV (reference sequence). The CDR3 has 16 residues. Trimming took 6 bases from V and 2 from J; bases not matched to a gene: 11. CDR3 nucleotide sequence: TGTGCCAGCAGACAAGGCTGGGCTAGCGGGGCCTACGAGCAGTACTTC. Protein: CASRQGWASGAYEQYF.

The J gene is TRBJ1-1, the V gene TRBV12-3 or TRBV12-4; the D is unclear. The CDR3 is 12 residues long. V was shortened by 6 bases and J by 4 bases, with 9 bases between the two germline ends. In DNA, the CDR3 is TGTGCCAGCAGCCCGACCGCCACTGAAGCTTTCTTT. Protein sequence: CASSPTATEAFF.

CDR3 loop: CASSVVRGLDTQYF. Here the CDR3 DNA reads TGTGCCAGTAGCGTCGTTCGGGGTTTAGATACGCAGTATTTT. The chain combines TRBV19 with TRBJ2-3; tentatively, D is TRBD2 (5 bases). Germline V gives CDR1 LNHDA, CDR2 SQIVND (reference sequence). Trimming removed 6 bases at V and 5 bases at J, with 15 bases between. The CDR3 has 14 residues.

The rearrangement links TRBV27 to TRBJ2-5; 8 nucleotides align to TRBD1. The V gene's germline CDR1 is MNHEY and CDR2 SMNVEV (reference sequence). The V and J ends lost 2 bases and 5 bases, in that order; junction bases with no gene match: 4. CDR3 length: 14 amino acids. Written as DNA, the CDR3 is TGTGCCAGCAGTTTACAGGGGGCCCGGGAGACCCAGTACTTC. Translating gives CASSLQGARETQYF.

The chain links TRBV10-3 to TRBJ2-3; 13 bases are a match to TRBD2. This CDR3 region has 16 residues. Germline CDR1 is ENHRY and CDR2 is SYGVKD. V trimming: 6 bases; J trimming: 5 bases; junction bases outside the gene matches: 8. In nucleotides, the CDR3 is TGTGCCATCAGCTCCGGACTAGCGGGAGTCGTAGATACGCAGTATTTT. It translates to CAISSGLAGVVDTQYF.

V usage is TRBV5-6 and J usage is TRBJ1-4; TRBD1 is a possible D gene (6 bases). CDR3 length equals 14 residues. From germline, CDR1 is SGHDT and CDR2 YYEEEE. Between the trimmed V and J ends, which lost 5 bases and 8 bases, there was a span of 16 bases. The CDR3 protein is CASSPYRAEEKLFF. The CDR3 DNA reads as TGTGCCAGCAGTCCTTACAGGGCGGAGGAAAAACTGTTTTTT.

This clone was recorded a few times. The J gene is TRBJ2-5, the V gene TRBV3-1 (or the pseudogene TRBV3-2), with TRBD2 matching 7 bases. J was trimmed by 2 bases and V by 4 bases; bases with no gene match: 4. Germline loops: CDR1 LGHDT, CDR2 YNNKEL (reference sequence). This CDR3 contains 14 residues. Written as DNA, the CDR3 is TGTGCCAGCAGCCTGGGACTATCACAAGAGACCCAGTACTTC. Translation: CASSLGLSQETQYF.

The rearrangement uses TRBV4-1 and TRBJ1-1, with D uncertain. CDR3 size: 16 residues. V lost 0 bases to trimming and J lost 5 bases, with 16 bases between them. CDR1 is MGHRA, CDR2 YSYEKL, per germline. The CDR3 loop reads CASSQDPLPSGTEAFF. CDR3 DNA: TGCGCCAGCAGCCAAGATCCGCTACCCTCGGGGACTGAAGCTTTCTTT.

This clone turned up a few times. The V and J genes are TRBV15 and TRBJ1-5; a possible D gene is TRBD1 (5 bases). Between the trimmed V and J ends, which lost 0 bases and 6 bases, there was a span of 12 bases. The CDR3 contains 15 residues. The germline V gene encodes CDR1 LNHNV and CDR2 YYDKDF (reference sequence). This chain's CDR3 is CATSRDPGGGQPQHF. Written as DNA, the CDR3 is TGTGCCACCAGCAGAGACCCCGGGGGAGGTCAGCCCCAGCATTTT.

This chain connects TRBV20-1 to TRBJ2-1; D perhaps matches TRBD1 (5 bases). The CDR3 consists of 10 residues. Germline lookup yields CDR1 DFQATT and CDR2 SNEGSKA (reference sequence). V gave up 3 bases and J gave up 13 bases, with 10 bases separating them. The CDR3 DNA follows: TGCAGTGCTAGTGGGCAGGGCCAGTTCTTC. This sequence encodes CSASGQGQFF.

The chain combines TRBV7-9 with TRBJ1-1, with 9 bases that match TRBD1. The length of the CDR3 is 12 residues. Trimming at V came to 8 bases and at J to 7 bases, leaving 5 bases not matched to a gene. In germline, CDR1 is SEHNR, CDR2 FQNEAQ (reference sequence). The chain's CDR3 is CASRDRVNEAFF. As DNA, the CDR3 is TGTGCCAGCCGGGACAGGGTAAATGAAGCTTTCTTT.

The rearrangement links TRBV30 to TRBJ1-1; D is ambiguous. This CDR3 spans 13 amino acids. Trimming stripped 7 bases from V and 2 bases from J, with 14 bases between. Germline CDR1 reads GTSNPN; CDR2 reads SVGIG (reference sequence). The CDR3 here is CASLRPANTEAFF. The DNA for the CDR3 is TGTGCCTCACTTAGGCCAGCTAACACTGAAGCTTTCTTT.

This rearrangement joins TRBV7-3 to TRBJ2-2; D is unclear. V was cut by 0 bases and J by 6 bases, with 8 bases left in between. There are 14 residues in the CDR3. Germline CDR1 and CDR2: SGHTA and FQGTGA. In DNA, the CDR3 is TGTGCCAGCAGCTTAACCACAGTCGCCGGGGAGCTGTTTTTT. Residues: CASSLTTVAGELFF.

The rearrangement links TRBV3-1 (or the pseudogene TRBV3-2) to TRBJ1-1, with 8 positions matching TRBD1. The CDR3 is 14 residues long. Per the germline V gene, CDR1 is LGHDT and CDR2 is YNNKEL (reference sequence). Losses at the gene ends were 1 base for V and 4 bases for J; bases not matched to a gene: 2. For the CDR3, the DNA is TGTGCCAGCAGCCAAGCAGGGGGCGGCACTGAAGCTTTCTTT. It is translated as CASSQAGGGTEAFF.

V and J are TRBV7-9 and TRBJ1-2, with D possibly being TRBD1 (5 bases). CDR1 SEHNR and CDR2 FQNEAQ come from the germline V gene (reference sequence). Trimming removed 4 bases from V and 4 bases from J, with 19 bases in between. This CDR3 contains 16 residues. The CDR3 spells CASSSPKGLILYGYTF. The CDR3 nucleotides read TGTGCCAGCAGCTCACCCAAGGGGCTAATCCTCTATGGCTACACCTTC.

The chain uses TRBV7-8 and TRBJ2-6; 8 nucleotides line up with TRBD1. Losses at the gene ends were 6 bases for V and 2 bases for J; bases not matched to a gene: 9. Looked up from germline, CDR1 is SGHVS and CDR2 is FQNEAQ. The CDR3 is 17 residues long. DNA of the CDR3: TGTGCCAGCAGTCTCGCGGACAGGGCGGCTGGGGCCAACGTCCTGACTTTC. It codes for CASSLADRAAGANVLTF.

This clone was found once. The V and J genes are TRBV24-1 and TRBJ2-3; no reliable D call. CDR1 and CDR2 (germline): KGHDR, SFDVKD. Trimming removed 9 bases from V and 2 bases from J, with 11 bases in between. The CDR3 covers 13 residues. This CDR3 reads CATGRVNTDTQYF. The CDR3 bases are TGTGCCACCGGCCGCGTTAACACAGATACGCAGTATTTT.

This chain connects TRBV28 to TRBJ1-5; D is unclear. Germline V gives CDR1 MDHEN, CDR2 SYDVKM. This CDR3 comprises 13 residues. V was shortened by 11 bases and J by 3 bases, with 14 bases between the two germline ends. Here the CDR3 reads CAVLGRTNQPQHF. CDR3 DNA: TGTGCCGTCCTCGGTAGGACCAATCAGCCCCAGCATTTT. Filled out from reference TRBV28 and TRBJ1-5, the complete variable domain reads DVKVTQSSRYLVKRTGEKVFLECVQDMDHENMFWYRQDPGLGLRLIYFSYDVKMKEKGDIPEGYSVSREKKERFSLILESASTNQTSMYLCAVLGRTNQPQHFGDGTRLSIL.

The chain employs TRBV12-3 or TRBV12-4 and TRBJ1-1, with no clear D. The CDR3 length is 13 residues. Trimming cost V 5 bases and J 4 bases, with 11 bases left between them. The CDR3, as DNA: TGTGCCAGCAGTGACGCCCTGAGCACTGAAGCTTTCTTT. Translation: CASSDALSTEAFF.

The chain joins TRBV27 to TRBJ1-5, with D perhaps matching TRBD1 (5 bases). This CDR3 has 15 residues. The germline CDR1 and CDR2 sequences are MNHEY and SMNVEV (reference sequence). The V gene lost 4 bases and the J gene lost 0 bases, with 10 bases spanning the gap. This chain's CDR3 is CASSWGRNSNQPQHF. The CDR3 coding sequence is TGTGCCAGCAGTTGGGGACGGAATAGCAATCAGCCCCAGCATTTT.

This chain joins TRBV2 and TRBJ1-4; TRBD1 might be the D (5 bases). The CDR3 has 15 residues. CDR1 is SNHLY, CDR2 FYNNEI, per germline. The ends were cut back, 8 bases at V and 5 bases at J, with 18 bases in the middle. CDR3 in DNA: TGTGCCAGCTGGGGGTCAGCCCAGGCCAATGAAAAACTGTTTTTT. This codes for CASWGSAQANEKLFF. Looking up the rest from reference TRBV2 and TRBJ1-4 gives the full variable domain: EPEVTQTPSHQVTQMGQEVILRCVPISNHLYFYWYRQILGQKVEFLVSFYNNEISEKSEIFDDQFSVERPDGSNFTLKIRSTKLEDSAMYFCASWGSAQANEKLFFGSGTQLSVL.